The 25 T cell receptor beta chains below come from one sample, sequenced in a study of blood T cells in healthy people across ages (dated by TCRdb to about 2015). Libraries were prepared through 5' RACE. The instrument was an Illumina HiSeq 2500. The second PCR ran for about 6 to 12 cycles and used a J-beta primer mix along with a sample-barcoded 5' primer. TCRdb reworked the public reads: Q25 trimming with fastp, MiXCR clone assembly, productive beta chains retained. Rows merge per CDR3 protein into single entries with the most common DNA and genes. Present in this sample are 750,000 to 950,000 distinct CDR3 sequences, 25% to 30% of which were seen just once. The ten largest clones take up 10% of the sample. These data also featured in a second study, about T cells of mothers and their children.

The sequencing input was blood. Receptors originate from a woman in her forties in good health.

At least ten counts were recorded for this clonotype. The genes are TRBV14 and TRBJ2-7; TRBD2 matches at 12 bases. V lost 4 bases to trimming and J lost 2 bases; unmatched junction nucleotides: 18. CDR3 length equals 20 residues. Germline V gene sequence: CDR1 SGHDN, CDR2 FVKESK. CDR3 sequence (DNA): TGTGCCAGCAGCCCCCTTTTCCTAGCGGGGGGGCCGATTACTACCTACGAGCAGTACTTC. Translated: CASSPLFLAGGPITTYEQYF.

The genes are TRBV15 and TRBJ1-4; 7 nucleotides line up with TRBD1. V trimming: 0 bases; J trimming: 5 bases; junction bases outside the gene matches: 6. Germline V gene lookup returns CDR1 LNHNV and CDR2 YYDKDF (reference sequence). The CDR3 is 16 amino acids. The CDR3 bases are TGTGCCACCAGCAGAGATTGGACAGGATTAAATGAAAAACTGTTTTTT. Translating gives CATSRDWTGLNEKLFF.

This clonotype was counted many times. The chain carries TRBV3-1 and TRBJ2-5; D is uncertain. V lost 1 base to trimming and J lost 5 bases, with 2 bases between them. Germline CDR1 and CDR2: LGHDT and YNNKEL (reference sequence). The CDR3 sequence is 11 residues long. The CDR3 region has the DNA TGTGCCAGCAGCCAAGCGGAGACCCAGTACTTC. Residues: CASSQAETQYF.

Notes on this clonotype: This sequence may be a read error, since a much larger clone differs from it by one base. The gene calls are TRBV9 and TRBJ2-7; a possible D gene is TRBD2 (5 bases). The CDR3 runs to 18 residues. V was clipped by 1 base and J by 6 bases, with 26 bases between them. The V gene's germline CDR1 is SGDLS and CDR2 YYNGEE. The CDR3 reads CASSVNADAAVDAGEQYF. CDR3 bases: TGTGCCAGCAGCGTAAACGCGGACGCGGCAGTGGACGCGGGCGAGCAGTACTTC. Full variable domain (missing parts from reference TRBV9 and TRBJ2-7): DSGVTQTPKHLITATGQRVTLRCSPRSGDLSVYWYQQSLDQGLQFLIQYYNGEERAKGNILERFSAQQFPDLHSELNLSSLELGDSALYFCASSVNADAAVDAGEQYFGPGTRLTVT.

There are a few counts of this clonotype. The chain recombines TRBV15 with TRBJ1-2; D remains ambiguous. There are 15 residues in the CDR3. V gave up 9 bases and J gave up 6 bases, with 23 bases separating them. CDR1 and CDR2 from the germline V gene are LNHNV and YYDKDF (reference sequence). The CDR3 nucleotides are TGTGCCACAACCGATATCGGTCAGAGGGTGAATGGCTACACCTTC. Residues: CATTDIGQRVNGYTF.

The V gene is TRBV20-1, the J gene TRBJ2-7; D unresolved. Trimming stripped 3 bases from V and 2 bases from J, with 20 bases between. The CDR3 consists of 16 residues. Per the germline V gene, CDR1 is DFQATT and CDR2 is SNEGSKA (reference sequence). This CDR3 is CSARPTSKPGTYEQYF. For the CDR3, the DNA is TGCAGTGCTAGGCCGACATCGAAGCCAGGCACCTACGAGCAGTACTTC.

At least ten counts were recorded for this clonotype. This rearrangement joins TRBV5-1 to TRBJ2-6; the match to TRBD1 covers 8 bases. V was pared by 4 bases and J by 1 base, with 10 bases of the junction left unmatched. This CDR3 region has 18 residues. Germline lookup yields CDR1 SGHRS and CDR2 YFSETQ. CDR3 nucleotides: TGCGCCAGCAGCCTCAGGGGGCGCGATCCTTCTGGGGCCAACGTCCTGACTTTC. As protein: CASSLRGRDPSGANVLTF.

Points on this clonotype: At one end, the junction sequence differs from germline, possibly due to a read error. The chain links TRBV28 to TRBJ2-7, with a possible D match to TRBD1 (5 bases). The germline gives CDR1 MDHEN, CDR2 SYDVKM. The CDR3 has 13 residues. The CDR3 loop reads CAGSLQVSYEQYF. CDR3 in DNA: TGTGCCGGCAGTTTACAGGTATCCTACGAGCAGTACTTC.

This sequence joins TRBV20-1 and TRBJ2-7, with 11 positions matching TRBD2. This CDR3 has 15 amino acids. J was trimmed by 0 bases and V by 3 bases; bases with no gene match: 4. Germline assignment: CDR1 DFQATT and CDR2 SNEGSKA (reference sequence). The DNA of the CDR3 is TGCAGTGCTAGGGTAGCGGGGGGGGGCTCCTACGAGCAGTACTTC. It specifies CSARVAGGGSYEQYF.

This clonotype has ten or more counts. The rearrangement uses TRBV5-1 and TRBJ2-5; 8 bases match TRBD1. This CDR3 contains 15 residues. V lost 1 base to trimming and J lost 2 bases; unmatched junction nucleotides: 4. The germline V gene has CDR1 SGHRS and CDR2 YFSETQ. The CDR3 is CASSLHRTGQETQYF. Here the CDR3 DNA reads TGCGCCAGCAGCTTGCATCGGACAGGGCAAGAGACCCAGTACTTC.

In this sample, this clonotype turned up many times. This rearrangement joins TRBV14 to TRBJ2-7; 13 bases fit TRBD2. Germline assignment: CDR1 SGHDN and CDR2 FVKESK. Losses at the gene ends were 0 bases for V and 6 bases for J; bases not matched to a gene: 8. CDR3 length: 17 amino acids. The DNA for the CDR3 is TGTGCCAGCAGCCAAGACCGGGGACTAGCGGGGCTTGGCGAGCAGTACTTC. Amino acid sequence: CASSQDRGLAGLGEQYF.

This clonotype was seen ten or more times. V and J are TRBV7-2 and TRBJ2-1; D is perhaps TRBD2 (6 bases). V lost 5 bases to trimming and J lost 8 bases, with 10 bases between them. The CDR3 is made up of 12 amino acids. Per germline, CDR1 SGHTA and CDR2 FQGNSA. The CDR3 loop reads CASSARDYEQFF. In nucleotides, the CDR3 is TGTGCCAGCAGCGCCCGGGACTATGAGCAGTTCTTC.

This chain connects TRBV7-2 to TRBJ1-2, with D tentatively TRBD1 (5 bases). This CDR3 contains 13 residues. Germline V gives CDR1 SGHTA, CDR2 FQGNSA. V shed 4 bases and J shed 4 bases, with 10 bases lying between them. Here the CDR3 reads CASSSRQIYGYTF. In nucleotides, the CDR3 is TGTGCCAGCAGCTCCCGACAGATCTATGGCTACACCTTC.

The chain employs TRBV24-1 and TRBJ2-7, with 11 nucleotides matching TRBD1. V shed 9 bases, J shed 3 bases, and the junction held 3 bases outside the gene matches. Germline CDR1 KGHDR, CDR2 SFDVKD. The CDR3 has 13 residues. CDR3 DNA sequence: TGTGCCACCGGACAGGGGGCCGACTACGAGCAGTACTTC. Translated: CATGQGADYEQYF.

A remark on this clonotype: The missing conserved phenylalanine or tryptophan at the end of this CDR3 makes a read error likely. The V gene is TRBV5-5, the J gene TRBJ1-1; D gene unclear. Per germline, CDR1 SGHKS and CDR2 YYEKEE (reference sequence). The CDR3 consists of 13 residues. This CDR3 is CTSSLGRGTEAFY. The CDR3 nucleotides are TGTACCAGCAGCTTAGGCAGAGGAACTGAAGCTTTCTAT.

This chain joins TRBV5-1 and TRBJ2-1; 9 nucleotides agree with TRBD1. This CDR3 has 16 residues. Germline trimming cut 2 bases from V and 6 bases from J; bases unmatched to any gene: 9. In germline, CDR1 is SGHRS, CDR2 YFSETQ. Written as DNA, the CDR3 is TGCGCCAGCAGCTTATATACAGGGGGCGCTACCAATGAGCAGTTCTTC. It yields the protein CASSLYTGGATNEQFF.

The genes are TRBV7-2 and TRBJ2-4; tentatively, D is TRBD1 (8 bases). Trimming took off 5 bases at V and 10 bases at J, with 24 bases between the two ends. The CDR3 sequence is 16 residues long. Germline CDR1 SGHTA, CDR2 FQGNSA. CDR3: CASSPGQGPSGGIQYF. The CDR3 DNA sequence: TGTGCCAGCAGCCCCGGACAGGGCCCGTCGGGAGGAATTCAGTACTTC.

The chain recombines TRBV5-1 with TRBJ2-3, with D possibly matching TRBD1 (6 bases). The CDR3 totals 14 residues. Germline assignment: CDR1 SGHRS and CDR2 YFSETQ. V was shortened by 2 bases and J by 3 bases, with 10 bases between the two germline ends. CDR3 in amino acids: CASSFQGRTDTQYF. DNA of the CDR3: TGCGCCAGCAGCTTCCAGGGGCGTACAGATACGCAGTATTTT. Looking up the rest from reference TRBV5-1 and TRBJ2-3 gives the full variable domain: KAGVTQTPRYLIKTRGQQVTLSCSPISGHRSVSWYQQTPGQGLQFLFEYFSETQRNKGNFPGRFSGRQFSNSRSEMNVSTLELGDSALYLCASSFQGRTDTQYFGPGTRLTVL.

The sample holds a few counts of this clonotype. The rearrangement joins TRBV29-1 to TRBJ1-2, with TRBD1 identical over 8 bases. V shed 4 bases and J 6 bases; nucleotides not matched to a gene: 7. In germline, CDR1 is SQVTM, CDR2 ANQGSEA. This CDR3 has 13 amino acids. CDR3 bases: TGCAGCGTTGCGACAGGGGAGGGCCATGGCTACACCTTC. It encodes CSVATGEGHGYTF.

This clonotype has ten or more counts. The junction does not match germline at one end; this may be a read error. This chain uses TRBV20-1 with TRBJ2-1; 7 positions match TRBD2. This CDR3 has 14 residues. The germline gives CDR1 DFQATT, CDR2 SNEGSKA (reference sequence). The CDR3 DNA reads as TGCAGTGCGAGAGCTAGCGGAACCTACAATGAGCAGTTCTTC. Its translation is CSARASGTYNEQFF.

This clonotype was picked up a small number of times. The rearrangement uses TRBV7-6 and TRBJ2-1; D is ambiguous. Trimming left V 5 bases short and J 8 bases short, with 16 bases between. The V gene's germline CDR1 is SGHVS and CDR2 FNYEAQ. The length of the CDR3 is 14 residues. The CDR3 DNA reads TGTGCCAGCAGCCCCCAGGTTAAAGTAGATGAGCAGTTCTTC. Translating gives CASSPQVKVDEQFF. Full variable domain (outside the CDR3, taken from reference TRBV7-6 and TRBJ2-1): GAGVSQSPRYKVTKRGQDVALRCDPISGHVSLYWYRQALGQGPEFLTYFNYEAQQDKSGLPNDRFSAERPEGSISTLTIQRTEQRDSAMYRCASSPQVKVDEQFFGPGTRLTVL.

The gene calls are TRBV20-1 and TRBJ2-3; D is perhaps TRBD2 (7 bases). Germline V CDR1 and CDR2: DFQATT, SNEGSKA (reference sequence). Trimming cost V 0 bases and J 4 bases, with 17 bases left between them. This CDR3 has 16 amino acids. The CDR3 coding sequence is TGCAGTGCTAGAGATCGAAGAGGGGGGGCCCCAGATACGCAGTATTTT. This gives the protein CSARDRRGGAPDTQYF.

CDR3 amino acids: CASSSPRGAPNTQYF. For the CDR3, the DNA is TGTGCCAGCAGCTCTCCCAGGGGTGCACCGAATACGCAGTATTTT. The J gene is TRBJ2-3, the V gene TRBV5-6; maybe TRBD1 (6 bases). CDR3 size: 15 residues. V was clipped by 3 bases and J by 7 bases, with 18 bases between them. Germline V gene data show CDR1 as SGHDT and CDR2 as YYEEEE.

This clonotype was found many times. CDR3 coding DNA: TGTGCCACCAGCCCGGACATATACGTCCCCAAAAACATTCAGTACTTC. Amino acids: CATSPDIYVPKNIQYF. This chain uses TRBV15 with TRBJ2-4, with D tentatively TRBD1 (5 bases). This CDR3 has 16 residues. V lost 5 bases and J lost 2, with 16 bases in between. Germline V gives CDR1 LNHNV, CDR2 YYDKDF (reference sequence).

The gene calls are TRBV3-1 and TRBJ2-1; no clear D gene. Per the germline V gene, CDR1 is LGHDT and CDR2 is YNNKEL (reference sequence). The CDR3 runs to 15 residues. Between the trimmed V and J ends, which lost 1 base and 4 bases, there was a span of 11 bases. This CDR3 is CASSQAELLYNEQFF. The DNA of the CDR3 is TGTGCCAGCAGCCAAGCGGAGCTACTGTACAATGAGCAGTTCTTC.